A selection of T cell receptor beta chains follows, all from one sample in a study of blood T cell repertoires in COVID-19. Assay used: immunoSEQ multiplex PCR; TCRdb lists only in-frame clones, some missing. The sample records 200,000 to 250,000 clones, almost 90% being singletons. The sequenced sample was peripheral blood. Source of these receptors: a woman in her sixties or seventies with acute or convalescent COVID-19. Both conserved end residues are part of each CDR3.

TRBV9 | CASSAGVTSGYEQYF
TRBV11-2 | CASSLGGPQRATDTQYF
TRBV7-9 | CASSTDRSYGYTF
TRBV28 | CASSGTGTGDQPQHF
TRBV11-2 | CASSAPGQGGSYEQYF
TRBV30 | CAWSGPGTGPNQPQHF
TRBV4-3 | CASSQGYRETNEKLFF
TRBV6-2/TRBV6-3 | CASSYQGQGTSPLHF
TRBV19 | CASSLITGGGYGYTF
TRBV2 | CASRRSNQPQHF
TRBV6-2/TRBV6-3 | CASSAGPSYEQYF
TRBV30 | CAWSVRTVTGNTIYF
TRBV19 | CASSPLAGAYEQYF
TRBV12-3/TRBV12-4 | CASSRQPNTEAFF
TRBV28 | CASNVRGLDGYTF
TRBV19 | CASSWGGVNTEAFF
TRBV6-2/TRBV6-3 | CASSYDLRTVTDFYSNQPQHF
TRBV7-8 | CASSPLYPSNYGYTF
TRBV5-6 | CASSLGMSDEQYF
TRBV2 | CASSELAGGSDTQYF
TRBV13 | CASSEPGQGAPKQYF
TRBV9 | CASSAGLAEMGNEQFF
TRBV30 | CAWSVSVNTEAFF
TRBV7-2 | CASSLRRGAALGGPGELFF
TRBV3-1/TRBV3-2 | CASSRVGRGETQYF
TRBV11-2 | CASSNRVTYGYTF